This section outlines one T cell receptor beta chain sequence together with its context. Treatment defined: some 20 received Ad26.COV2.S at low or high dose, single or two shots; about 5 received placebo; per-sample allocation not given. Samples came from day 63 after the first vaccine or placebo injection. This sample stems from a study of Ad26.COV2.S vaccination and SARS-CoV-2 variants. Study-wide background: Ad26.COV2.S given intramuscularly, once or twice 56 days apart.

Profiling relied on immunoSEQ multiplex PCR, and the TCRdb table lists in-frame clones only, not all of them. This sample has some 420,000 clones; roughly 90% occur once, and the top ten carry roughly 4%. This CDR3 has 13 amino acids. Trimming removed 6 bases at V and 1 base at J, with 9 bases between. Germline V gene lookup returns CDR1 MNHEY and CDR2 SVGAGI. The receptor was isolated from a person between 18 and 59 years old who received the Ad26.COV2.S COVID-19 vaccine or a placebo. The chain is built from TRBV6-5 and TRBJ1-1; D is ambiguous. The sample was peripheral blood, taken in a trial of Ad26.COV2.S vaccine versus placebo. CDR3 sequence: CASSPLRNTEAFF. The CDR3 nucleotides are TGTGCCAGCAGCCCCTTAAGGAACACTGAAGCTTTCTTT.